This T cell receptor beta chain was documented in a study of blood T cell repertoires in COVID-19. In the study's own analysis: Estimates of nucleated cell counts were drawn from the amplification of reference gene primers. The protocol was immunoSEQ multiplex PCR, while the TCRdb copy is restricted to in-frame clones and leaves out a portion. V, J and clone size reflect that table, while D and trimming were determined from the DNA. The sample gives some 90,000 clones, roughly 89% of which show up once; 2% to 3% is in the top ten. Trimming stripped 5 bases from V and 1 base from J, with 12 bases between. This CDR3 contains 14 residues. The germline V gene has CDR1 SGDLS and CDR2 YYNGEE.

The chain has TRBV9 and TRBJ2-5; D might be TRBD2 (5 bases). Sequenced sample: peripheral blood. The sequence was obtained from a man aged 50 to 60 with acute or convalescent COVID-19. This CDR3 is CASSEGRSQETQYF. For the CDR3, the DNA is TGTGCCAGCAGTGAGGGCAGGAGCCAAGAGACCCAGTACTTC.